This T cell receptor beta chain is from a study of blood T cell repertoires in COVID-19. The protocol was immunoSEQ multiplex PCR, while the TCRdb copy is restricted to in-frame clones and leaves out a portion. Altogether approximately 94,000 clones are present, approximately 86% being singletons, with the ten largest covering about an eighth. This CDR3 region has 14 residues. Germline V gene data show CDR1 as SGDLS and CDR2 as YYNGEE. The ends lost 2 bases at V and 6 bases at J; junction bases unmatched: 2. The origin of this receptor is a man over 45 with active or convalescent COVID-19. The chain recombines TRBV9 with TRBJ1-6; 7 bases fit TRBD1. Material: peripheral blood. The CDR3: CASSVNRGNSPLHF. The CDR3 DNA is TGTGCCAGCAGCGTGAACAGGGGTAATTCACCCCTCCACTTT.